The 32 T cell receptor beta chains given below trace back to one sample, sequenced in a study of CD8 T cells in ankylosing spondylitis. TCRdb fed the 5' RACE reads into MiXCR, producing one record per CDR3 protein. The sample contains roughly 150,000 distinct CDR3 sequences, about 32% of which appear only once. The material sequenced was synovial fluid, either unsorted or a sorted T cell fraction (not recorded which). These receptors originate from a male donor with ankylosing spondylitis.

The rearrangement links TRBV5-1 to TRBJ1-6; no definite D call. Per the germline V gene, CDR1 is SGHRS and CDR2 is YFSETQ. CDR3 length equals 13 residues. Trimming shortened V by 1 base and J by 9 bases, and 8 bases separated the two germline ends. CDR3 loop: CASSLLEGSPLHF. The CDR3 DNA reads as TGCGCCAGCAGCTTGCTAGAAGGTTCACCCCTCCACTTT.

The gene calls are TRBV6-5 and TRBJ2-1; D might be TRBD1 (5 bases). CDR3 length equals 14 residues. The germline V gene has CDR1 MNHEY and CDR2 SVGAGI. V shed 4 bases and J shed 6 bases, with 13 bases lying between them. The CDR3 DNA is TGTGCCAGCAGTTGGGGCCCGCCCCCCAATGAGCAGTTCTTC. This codes for CASSWGPPPNEQFF.

V is TRBV6-1 and J is TRBJ2-5; TRBD1 matches at 8 bases. The V gene end was trimmed by 6 bases and the J gene end by 5 bases; junction bases not matched to a gene: 5. The CDR3 loop spans 13 amino acids. Germline-derived CDR1 and CDR2 are MNHNS and SASEGT. The CDR3 nucleotides read TGTGCCAGCAGCGGACAGGGCGTGGAGACCCAGTACTTC. Protein product: CASSGQGVETQYF.

J is TRBJ2-4 and V is TRBV6-2 or TRBV6-3, with D possibly matching TRBD1 (6 bases). Germline CDR1 and CDR2: MNHEY and SVGEGT. The CDR3 loop spans 20 amino acids. V lost 4 bases, J lost 0 bases, and 25 bases lay in between. DNA for the CDR3: TGTGCCAGCAGTTCCCACTCGGGACATAGCTCACTTCTAGCCAAAAACATTCAGTACTTC. Protein product: CASSSHSGHSSLLAKNIQYF.

V gene TRBV19 combines with J gene TRBJ2-2, with 7 nucleotides matching TRBD2. The ends lost 5 bases at V and 4 bases at J; junction bases unmatched: 7. The CDR3 consists of 15 residues. Looked up from germline, CDR1 is LNHDA and CDR2 is SQIVND (reference sequence). The CDR3 nucleotides are TGTGCCAGTAGTCAACGGGACTACCTCACCGGGGAGCTGTTTTTT. This translates into CASSQRDYLTGELFF.

The CDR3 region has the DNA TGCAGTGCTAGAGAACAGGGCCGTGAAGCTTTCTTT. It translates to CSAREQGREAFF. The genes are TRBV20-1 and TRBJ1-1; D possibly corresponds to TRBD1 (6 bases). Germline V gene sequence: CDR1 DFQATT, CDR2 SNEGSKA (reference sequence). The CDR3 runs 12 residues. V dropped 0 bases and J dropped 7 bases, with 9 bases sitting between them.

The gene calls are TRBV5-1 and TRBJ2-7; TRBD2 might be the D (5 bases). Looked up from germline, CDR1 is SGHRS and CDR2 is YFSETQ. The CDR3 sequence is 12 residues long. V was cut by 4 bases and J by 2 bases, with 7 bases left in between. CDR3 sequence (DNA): TGCGCCAGCAGCGGTAGCGCCTACGAGCAGTACTTC. Its protein product is CASSGSAYEQYF.

The rearrangement joins TRBV5-5 to TRBJ2-7; 9 nucleotides match TRBD1. Germline values: CDR1 SGHKS, CDR2 YYEKEE (reference sequence). V lost 3 bases and J lost 1; bases outside the gene matches: 5. This CDR3 spans 15 amino acids. The CDR3 coding sequence is TGTGCCAGCAGCTGGGACAGGGATATATCCTACGAGCAGTACTTC. It specifies CASSWDRDISYEQYF.

The CDR3 region has the DNA TGTGCCAGCAGCTTACGTTTGGAGGGGGGCCAGCCCCAGCATTTT. Translation: CASSLRLEGGQPQHF. The V call is TRBV7-6, the J call TRBJ1-5; possibly TRBD1 for D (6 bases). Germline V CDR1 and CDR2: SGHVS, FNYEAQ. This CDR3 spans 15 amino acids. The V end was cut by 2 bases, the J end by 7 bases, with 15 bases between.

This clonotype was detected only once. J is TRBJ2-3 and V is TRBV20-1; 9 bases match TRBD2. Losses at the gene ends were 6 bases for V and 5 bases for J; bases not matched to a gene: 9. The CDR3 extends over 14 amino acids. Germline CDR1 is DFQATT and CDR2 is SNEGSKA (reference sequence). The DNA of the CDR3 is TGCAGTGCACCGACTAGCGGCTTTGTAGATACGCAGTATTTT. Protein sequence: CSAPTSGFVDTQYF.

The V call is TRBV20-1, the J call TRBJ2-1; TRBD1 might be the D (5 bases). The CDR3 consists of 13 residues. The V gene lost 3 bases and the J gene lost 10 bases, with 16 bases spanning the gap. CDR1 DFQATT and CDR2 SNEGSKA come from the germline V gene (reference sequence). CDR3 region: CSASHQGTWEQFF. The CDR3 DNA reads TGCAGTGCTAGTCACCAGGGTACTTGGGAGCAGTTCTTC.

This clonotype has at least ten counts. The gene calls are TRBV6-1 and TRBJ1-1, with TRBD1 matching 10 bases. This CDR3 is 15 amino acids long. The germline V gene has CDR1 MNHNS and CDR2 SASEGT. V lost 5 bases and J lost 3; bases outside the gene matches: 6. The CDR3 loop is CASSPPTGGYTEAFF. CDR3 sequence (DNA): TGTGCCAGCAGTCCGCCGACAGGGGGCTACACTGAAGCTTTCTTT.

V and J are TRBV12-3 or TRBV12-4 and TRBJ2-1; 10 bases map to TRBD2. V lost 5 bases, J lost 7 bases, and 8 bases stayed unmatched. This CDR3 region has 15 residues. The CDR3 sequence: CASSPEREGRNEQFF. The CDR3 DNA follows: TGTGCCAGCAGTCCGGAGCGGGAGGGCCGGAATGAGCAGTTCTTC.

The rearrangement links TRBV21-1 to TRBJ2-5; the D call TRBD2 from the table was never checked on the DNA. TRBV21-1 is marked as a pseudogene. The CDR3 has 13 residues. The CDR3 bases are TGTGCCAGCAGCATGGTTTTTACGGCAGGGAGGACTTTC. Protein sequence: CASSMVFTAGRTF.

The chain's CDR3 is CASSSVQGGYGYTF. In DNA form, the CDR3 reads TGTGCCAGCAGCTCCGTACAGGGAGGCTATGGCTACACCTTC. The V and J genes are TRBV7-8 and TRBJ1-2, with D tentatively TRBD1 (6 bases). The CDR3 spans 14 residues. Trimming left V 4 bases short and J 4 bases short, with 13 bases between. Germline V gene sequence: CDR1 SGHVS, CDR2 FQNEAQ.

V gene TRBV12-3 or TRBV12-4 combines with J gene TRBJ1-1, with a tentative D call TRBD1 (6 bases). Trimming shortened V by 2 bases and J by 5 bases, and 9 bases separated the two germline ends. The CDR3 is made up of 13 amino acids. The CDR3 coding sequence is TGTGCCAGCAGTTTATGGGGGCGGACTGAAGCTTTCTTT. Protein sequence: CASSLWGRTEAFF.

This clonotype was counted a few times. The CDR3 DNA reads TGTGCCAGCAGCTTGGTTGGGACAACAAAGGCAGATACGCAGTATTTT. It specifies CASSLVGTTKADTQYF. The chain has TRBV5-5 and TRBJ2-3, with D maybe TRBD1 (6 bases). Germline V gene sequence: CDR1 SGHKS, CDR2 YYEKEE (reference sequence). V was cut by 0 bases and J by 4 bases, with 15 bases left in between. The CDR3 spans 16 residues.

This clonotype is labeled as large. The rearrangement uses TRBV20-1 and TRBJ2-1; 9 bases are shared with TRBD2. Germline loops: CDR1 DFQATT, CDR2 SNEGSKA (reference sequence). This CDR3 is 14 amino acids long. Trimming took 2 bases from V and 8 from J; bases not matched to a gene: 7. The CDR3 reads CSARTAGGLDEQFF. The CDR3 DNA reads TGCAGTGCTAGAACAGCGGGGGGCCTCGATGAGCAGTTCTTC.

This clonotype has ten or more counts. V gene TRBV2 combines with J gene TRBJ1-1; no clear D gene. With 4 bases removed from V and 6 bases from J, the gap between germline ends came to 9 bases. The CDR3 totals 12 residues. The germline gives CDR1 SNHLY, CDR2 FYNNEI. Here the CDR3 reads CASSVSAPEAFF. In DNA form, the CDR3 reads TGTGCCAGCAGTGTATCGGCCCCTGAAGCTTTCTTT.

This chain links TRBV3-1 with TRBJ1-3; 7 bases agree with TRBD1. Germline lookup yields CDR1 LGHDT and CDR2 YNNKEL (reference sequence). This CDR3 is built from 14 residues. With 5 bases clipped from V and 5 bases from J, the junction kept 6 bases outside the gene matches. As DNA, the CDR3 is TGTGCCAGCAGCGATACAGGGGAACGAAACACCATATATTTT. This codes for CASSDTGERNTIYF.

This chain's CDR3 is CASAQTVVAEAFF. The CDR3 coding sequence is TGTGCTAGTGCCCAGACAGTAGTGGCTGAAGCTTTCTTT. The chain employs TRBV12-5 and TRBJ1-1; the D gene is possibly TRBD1 (5 bases). From germline, CDR1 is LGHNT and CDR2 FRNRAP. The CDR3 is 13 amino acids. Trimming removed 7 bases at V and 6 bases at J, with 15 bases between.

On this clonotype itself: One end of the junction does not line up with germline, which may come from a read error. The chain couples TRBV12-3 or TRBV12-4 to TRBJ2-5; 7 bases fit TRBD1. The CDR3 is 16 residues long. The CDR3 DNA reads as TGTGCCAGCAGCCAATCGGACAGGACCGCCGGGGAGACCCAATACTTC. Amino acids: CASSQSDRTAGETQYF.

This clonotype was seen at least ten times. The chain carries TRBV20-1 and TRBJ2-2; 7 bases align to TRBD2. This CDR3 spans 14 amino acids. In germline, CDR1 is DFQATT, CDR2 SNEGSKA (reference sequence). V lost 3 bases and J lost 4; bases outside the gene matches: 5. DNA of the CDR3: TGCAGTGCTAGGCCTAGCGGCCTCACCGGGGAGCTGTTTTTT. Residues: CSARPSGLTGELFF.

The gene calls are TRBV11-2 and TRBJ2-5, with D perhaps matching TRBD1 (5 bases). Trimming left V 4 bases short and J 0 bases short, with 12 bases between. There are 15 residues in the CDR3. Germline-derived CDR1 and CDR2 are SGHAT and FQNNGV. The CDR3 region is CASSSGQTYQETQYF. The CDR3 region has the DNA TGTGCCAGCAGCTCAGGACAAACGTACCAAGAGACCCAGTACTTC. The whole variable domain, filled in from reference TRBV11-2 and TRBJ2-5, reads EAGVAQSPRYKIIEKRQSVAFWCNPISGHATLYWYQQILGQGPKLLIQFQNNGVVDDSQLPKDRFSAERLKGVDSTLKIQPAKLEDSAVYLCASSSGQTYQETQYFGPGTRLLVL.

The chain recombines TRBV5-5 with TRBJ1-5; a weak D match, TRBD1 (5 bases). The length of the CDR3 is 14 residues. V lost 4 bases and J lost 3, with 11 bases in between. Germline CDR1 reads SGHKS; CDR2 reads YYEKEE (reference sequence). The CDR3 bases are TGTGCCAGCAGCCCAACGACAGCCAATCAGCCCCAGCATTTT. It codes for CASSPTTANQPQHF. The full variable domain, its missing parts supplied by reference TRBV5-5 and TRBJ1-5, is DAGVTQSPTHLIKTRGQQVTLRCSPISGHKSVSWYQQVLGQGPQFIFQYYEKEERGRGNFPDRFSARQFPNYSSELNVNALLLGDSALYLCASSPTTANQPQHFGDGTRLSIL.

This clonotype was detected a few times. This rearrangement joins TRBV3-1 to TRBJ1-6; D not certain. V lost 2 bases, J lost 10 bases, and 12 bases lay in between. The CDR3 totals 14 residues. Germline V lookup: CDR1 LGHDT, CDR2 YNNKEL (reference sequence). CDR3 in amino acids: CASSQRKGASPLHF. CDR3 nucleotides: TGTGCCAGCAGCCAACGCAAGGGAGCATCACCCCTCCACTTT.

The chain carries TRBV30 and TRBJ1-1, with D tentatively TRBD1 (5 bases). Germline CDR1 GTSNPN, CDR2 SVGIG (reference sequence). This CDR3 is 13 amino acids long. The V and J ends lost 2 bases and 10 bases respectively, with 17 bases between them. The CDR3 nucleotides are TGTGCCTGGAGTCTAGGACCCGACAGCTCAGCTTTCTTT. This translates into CAWSLGPDSSAFF.

The CDR3 sequence: CASSSDRVVQFF. The DNA for the CDR3 is TGCGCCAGCAGCTCCGACAGGGTTGTGCAGTTCTTC. The rearrangement uses TRBV5-1 and TRBJ2-1; TRBD1 matches 7 bases. V gave up 3 bases and J gave up 12 bases; unmatched junction bases: 6. CDR3 length equals 12 residues. The germline gives CDR1 SGHRS, CDR2 YFSETQ.

V and J are TRBV3-1 and TRBJ2-1; D gene unclear. Germline V lookup: CDR1 LGHDT, CDR2 YNNKEL (reference sequence). Trimming took 2 bases from V and 7 from J, leaving 6 bases between them. This CDR3 comprises 12 residues. CDR3: CASSQRQNEQFF. CDR3 coding DNA: TGTGCCAGCAGCCAAAGACAAAATGAGCAGTTCTTC.

The chain uses TRBV7-9 and TRBJ2-7; the D call may be TRBD1 or TRBD2 (6 bases each). Trimming took 6 bases from V and 6 from J, leaving 27 bases between them. The CDR3 covers 17 residues. Looked up from germline, CDR1 is SEHNR and CDR2 is FQNEAQ (reference sequence). CDR3 coding DNA: TGTGCCAGCAGTCAAGGGATGCTACTACGGGGGCGGGGCGAGCAGTACTTC. Amino acid sequence: CASSQGMLLRGRGEQYF. The full variable domain, in which reference TRBV7-9 and TRBJ2-7 provide the parts outside the CDR3, is DTGVSQNPRHKITKRGQNVTFRCDPISEHNRLYWYRQTLGQGPEFLTYFQNEAQLEKSRLLSDRFSAERPKGSFSTLEIQRTEQGDSAMYLCASSQGMLLRGRGEQYFGPGTRLTVT.

This clonotype turned up a few times. The chain links TRBV3-1 to TRBJ1-1; 7 bases are a match to TRBD1. Germline V CDR1 and CDR2: LGHDT, YNNKEL (reference sequence). V was clipped by 1 base and J by 3 bases; unmatched bases: 2. The CDR3 totals 14 residues. The CDR3 spells CASSQVQGDTEAFF. The DNA for the CDR3 is TGTGCCAGCAGCCAAGTTCAGGGGGACACTGAAGCTTTCTTT.

This clonotype was recorded a few times. The V gene is TRBV4-1, the J gene TRBJ1-1; D gene uncertain. CDR3 size: 15 residues. In germline, CDR1 is MGHRA, CDR2 YSYEKL. V was clipped by 3 bases and J by 0 bases, with 11 bases between them. In DNA, the CDR3 is TGCGCCAGCAGCCATGACCCACAGATGAACACTGAAGCTTTCTTT. Translation: CASSHDPQMNTEAFF.